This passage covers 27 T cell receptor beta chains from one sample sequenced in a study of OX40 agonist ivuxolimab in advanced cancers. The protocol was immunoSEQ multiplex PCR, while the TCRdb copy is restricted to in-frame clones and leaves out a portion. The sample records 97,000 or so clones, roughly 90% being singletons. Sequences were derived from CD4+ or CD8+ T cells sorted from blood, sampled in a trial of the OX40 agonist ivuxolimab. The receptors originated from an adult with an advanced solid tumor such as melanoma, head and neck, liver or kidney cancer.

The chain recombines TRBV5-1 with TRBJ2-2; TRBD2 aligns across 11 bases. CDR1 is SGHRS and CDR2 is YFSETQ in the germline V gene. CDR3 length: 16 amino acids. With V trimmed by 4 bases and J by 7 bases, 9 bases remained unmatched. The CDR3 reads CASSQGLAARGGELFF. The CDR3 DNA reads TGCGCCAGCAGCCAGGGACTAGCGGCGAGGGGCGGGGAGCTGTTTTTT.

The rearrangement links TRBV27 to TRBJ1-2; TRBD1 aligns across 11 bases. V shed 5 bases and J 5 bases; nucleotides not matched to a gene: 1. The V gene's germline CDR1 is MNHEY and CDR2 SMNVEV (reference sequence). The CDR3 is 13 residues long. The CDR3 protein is CASSRDRGYGYTF. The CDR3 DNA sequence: TGTGCCAGCAGTAGGGACAGGGGGTATGGCTACACCTTC.

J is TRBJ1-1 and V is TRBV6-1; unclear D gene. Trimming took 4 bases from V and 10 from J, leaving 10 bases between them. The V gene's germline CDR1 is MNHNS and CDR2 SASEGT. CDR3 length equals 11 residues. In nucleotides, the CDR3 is TGTGCCAGCAGTGTCGGTTTGGGAGCTTTCTTT. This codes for CASSVGLGAFF.

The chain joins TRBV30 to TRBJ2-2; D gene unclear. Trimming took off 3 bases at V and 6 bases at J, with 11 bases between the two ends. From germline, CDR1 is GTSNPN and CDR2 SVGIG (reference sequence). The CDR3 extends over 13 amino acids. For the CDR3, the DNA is TGTGCCTGGAGAGGATTTCCGGCCGGGGAGCTGTTTTTT. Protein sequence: CAWRGFPAGELFF.

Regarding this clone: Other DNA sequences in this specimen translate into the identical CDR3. CDR3 coding DNA: TGTGCCAGCTCACCAGGGGGTAATCAGCCCCAGCATTTT. Its protein is CASSPGGNQPQHF. V and J are TRBV18 and TRBJ1-5; perhaps TRBD1 as D (5 bases). The CDR3 has 13 residues. The germline V gene encodes CDR1 KGHSH and CDR2 LQKENI. Trimming pared 2 bases from V and 4 bases from J, leaving 6 bases between.

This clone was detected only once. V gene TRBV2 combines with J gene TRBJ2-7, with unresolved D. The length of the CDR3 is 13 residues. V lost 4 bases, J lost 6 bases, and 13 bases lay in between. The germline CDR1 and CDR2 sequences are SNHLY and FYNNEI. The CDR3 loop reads CASSGVSAREQYF. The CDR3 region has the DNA TGTGCCAGCAGTGGGGTTTCGGCGCGCGAGCAGTACTTC.

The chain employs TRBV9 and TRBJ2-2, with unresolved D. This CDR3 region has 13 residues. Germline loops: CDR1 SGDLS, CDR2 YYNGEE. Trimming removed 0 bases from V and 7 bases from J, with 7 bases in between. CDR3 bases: TGTGCCAGCAGCGTAGCTGGGGTCGGGGAGCTGTTTTTT. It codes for CASSVAGVGELFF.

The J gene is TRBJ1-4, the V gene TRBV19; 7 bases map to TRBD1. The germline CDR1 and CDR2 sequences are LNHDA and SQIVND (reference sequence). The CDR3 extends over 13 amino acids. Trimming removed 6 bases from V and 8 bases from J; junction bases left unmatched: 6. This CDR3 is CASRRGLKEKLFF. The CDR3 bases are TGTGCCAGTAGGAGGGGGCTAAAAGAAAAACTGTTTTTT.

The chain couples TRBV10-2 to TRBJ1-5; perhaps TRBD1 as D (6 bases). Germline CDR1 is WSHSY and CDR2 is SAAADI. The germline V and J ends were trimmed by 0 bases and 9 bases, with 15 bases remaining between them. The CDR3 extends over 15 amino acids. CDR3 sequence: CASSESTGGAGPQHF. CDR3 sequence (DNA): TGCGCCAGCAGTGAGTCGACTGGGGGCGCGGGGCCCCAGCATTTT.

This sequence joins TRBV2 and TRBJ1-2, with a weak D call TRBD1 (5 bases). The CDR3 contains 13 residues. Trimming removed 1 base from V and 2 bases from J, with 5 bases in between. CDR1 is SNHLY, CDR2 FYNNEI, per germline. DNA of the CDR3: TGTGCCAGCAGTGAAGACAGGAACTATGGCTACACCTTC. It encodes CASSEDRNYGYTF. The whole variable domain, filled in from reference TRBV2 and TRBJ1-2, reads EPEVTQTPSHQVTQMGQEVILRCVPISNHLYFYWYRQILGQKVEFLVSFYNNEISEKSEIFDDQFSVERPDGSNFTLKIRSTKLEDSAMYFCASSEDRNYGYTFGSGTRLTVV.

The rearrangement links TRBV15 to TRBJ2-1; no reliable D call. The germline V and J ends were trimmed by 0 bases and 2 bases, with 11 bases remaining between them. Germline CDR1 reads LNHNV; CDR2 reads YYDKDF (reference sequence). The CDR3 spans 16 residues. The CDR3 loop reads CATSREPGLTYNEQFF. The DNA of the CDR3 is TGTGCCACCAGCAGAGAGCCAGGCCTCACCTACAATGAGCAGTTCTTC.

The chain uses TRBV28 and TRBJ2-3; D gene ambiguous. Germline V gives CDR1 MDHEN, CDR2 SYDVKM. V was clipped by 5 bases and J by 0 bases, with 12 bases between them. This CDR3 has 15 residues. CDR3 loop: CASSKGLSSTDTQYF. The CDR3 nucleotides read TGTGCCAGCAGTAAAGGCTTATCTAGCACAGATACGCAGTATTTT.

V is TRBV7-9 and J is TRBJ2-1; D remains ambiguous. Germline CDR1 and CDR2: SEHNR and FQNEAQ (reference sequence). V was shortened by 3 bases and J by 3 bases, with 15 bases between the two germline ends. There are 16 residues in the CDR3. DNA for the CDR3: TGTGCCAGCAGCTTCGCGGTACCTGGATACTACAATGAGCAGTTCTTC. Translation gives CASSFAVPGYYNEQFF.

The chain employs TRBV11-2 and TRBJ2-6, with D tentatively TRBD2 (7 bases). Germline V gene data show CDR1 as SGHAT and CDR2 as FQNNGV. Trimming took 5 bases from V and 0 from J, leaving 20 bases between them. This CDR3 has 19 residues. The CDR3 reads CASSPPPRGQGSGANVLTF. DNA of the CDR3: TGTGCCAGCAGCCCCCCCCCGCGGGGGCAGGGCTCTGGGGCCAACGTCCTGACTTTC.

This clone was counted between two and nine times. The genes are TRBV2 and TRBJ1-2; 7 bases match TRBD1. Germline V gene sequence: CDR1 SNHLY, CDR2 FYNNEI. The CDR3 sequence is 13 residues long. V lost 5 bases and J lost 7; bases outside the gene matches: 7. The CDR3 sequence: CASSPQGVAGYTF. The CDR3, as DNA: TGTGCCAGCAGTCCCCAGGGGGTAGCTGGCTACACCTTC.

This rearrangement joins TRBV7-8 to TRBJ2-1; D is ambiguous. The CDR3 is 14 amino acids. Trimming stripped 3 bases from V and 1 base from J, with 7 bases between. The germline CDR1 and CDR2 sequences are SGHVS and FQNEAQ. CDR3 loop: CASSFYGSYNEQFF. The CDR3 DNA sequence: TGTGCCAGCAGCTTTTACGGGTCCTACAATGAGCAGTTCTTC.

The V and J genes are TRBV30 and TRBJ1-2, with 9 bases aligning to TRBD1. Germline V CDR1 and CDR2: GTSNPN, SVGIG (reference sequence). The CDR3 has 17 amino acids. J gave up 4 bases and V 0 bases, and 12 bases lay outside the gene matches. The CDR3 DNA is TGTGCCTGGAGTGTACCTACAGGGGGCCCTTCTCCCTATGGCTACACCTTC. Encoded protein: CAWSVPTGGPSPYGYTF.

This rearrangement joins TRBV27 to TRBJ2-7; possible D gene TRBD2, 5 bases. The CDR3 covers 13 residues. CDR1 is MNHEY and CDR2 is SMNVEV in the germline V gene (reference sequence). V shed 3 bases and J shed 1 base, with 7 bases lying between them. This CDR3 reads CASSFSGSYEQYF. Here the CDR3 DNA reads TGTGCCAGCAGTTTTTCGGGGTCCTACGAGCAGTACTTC.

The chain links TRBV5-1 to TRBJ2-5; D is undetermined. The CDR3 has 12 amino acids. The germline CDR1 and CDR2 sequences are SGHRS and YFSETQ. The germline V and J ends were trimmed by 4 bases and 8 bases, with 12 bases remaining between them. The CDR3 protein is CASSLDEGTQYF. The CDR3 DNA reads TGCGCCAGCAGCCTAGACGAAGGAACCCAGTACTTC.

CDR3 residues: CASSLESRLAEIPYEQYF. The DNA of the CDR3 is TGTGCCAGCAGCTTAGAGTCCCGACTAGCGGAGATACCTTACGAGCAGTACTTC. V gene TRBV11-2 combines with J gene TRBJ2-7; TRBD2 matches 9 bases. V was pared by 0 bases and J by 4 bases, with 13 bases of the junction left unmatched. Germline-derived CDR1 and CDR2 are SGHAT and FQNNGV. The CDR3 is 18 amino acids.

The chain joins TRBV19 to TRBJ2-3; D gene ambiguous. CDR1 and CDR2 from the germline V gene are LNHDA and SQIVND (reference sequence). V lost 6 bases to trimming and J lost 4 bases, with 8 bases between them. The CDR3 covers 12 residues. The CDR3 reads CASSLTADTQYF. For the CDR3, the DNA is TGTGCCAGTAGCCTAACGGCAGATACGCAGTATTTT. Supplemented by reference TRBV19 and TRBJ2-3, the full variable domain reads DGGITQSPKYLFRKEGQNVTLSCEQNLNHDAMYWYRQDPGQGLRLIYYSQIVNDFQKGDIAEGYSVSREKKESFPLTVTSAQKNPTAFYLCASSLTADTQYFGPGTRLTVL.

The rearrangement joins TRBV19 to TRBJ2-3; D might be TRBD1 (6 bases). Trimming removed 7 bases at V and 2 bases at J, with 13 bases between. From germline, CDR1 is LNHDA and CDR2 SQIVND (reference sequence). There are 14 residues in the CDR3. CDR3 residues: CASNDRLNTDTQYF. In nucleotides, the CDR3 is TGTGCCAGTAACGACAGGTTGAACACAGATACGCAGTATTTT.

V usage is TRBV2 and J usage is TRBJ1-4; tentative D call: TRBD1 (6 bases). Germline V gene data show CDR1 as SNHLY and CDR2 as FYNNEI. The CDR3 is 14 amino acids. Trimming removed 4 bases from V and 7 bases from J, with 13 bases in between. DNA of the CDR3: TGTGCCAGCAGTGTACTGGGGGCGGTTGAAAAACTGTTTTTT. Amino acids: CASSVLGAVEKLFF.

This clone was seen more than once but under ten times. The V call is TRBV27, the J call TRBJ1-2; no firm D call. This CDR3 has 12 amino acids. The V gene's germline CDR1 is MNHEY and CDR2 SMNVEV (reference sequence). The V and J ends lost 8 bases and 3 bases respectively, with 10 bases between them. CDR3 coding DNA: TGTGCCAGCGCCGGGAGTTACTATGGCTACACCTTC. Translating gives CASAGSYYGYTF.

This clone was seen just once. For the CDR3, the DNA is TGTGCCAGCAGCTTAGTCCGAGGGGGGAACACTGAAGCTTTCTTT. Protein sequence: CASSLVRGGNTEAFF. The V call is TRBV7-9, the J call TRBJ1-1, with D possibly being TRBD1 (6 bases). The V end was cut by 1 base, the J end by 1 base, with 10 bases between. The CDR3 consists of 15 residues. CDR1 is SEHNR, CDR2 FQNEAQ, per germline (reference sequence).

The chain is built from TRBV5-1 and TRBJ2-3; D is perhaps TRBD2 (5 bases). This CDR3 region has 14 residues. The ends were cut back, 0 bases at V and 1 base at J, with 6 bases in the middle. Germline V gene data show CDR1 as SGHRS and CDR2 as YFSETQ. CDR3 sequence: CASSLDSGTDTQYF. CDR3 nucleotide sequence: TGCGCCAGCAGCTTGGATAGCGGCACAGATACGCAGTATTTT.

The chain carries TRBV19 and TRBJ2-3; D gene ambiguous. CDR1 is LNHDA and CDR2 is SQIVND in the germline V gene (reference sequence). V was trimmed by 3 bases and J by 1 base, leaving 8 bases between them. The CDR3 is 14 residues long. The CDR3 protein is CASSIFLRTDTQYF. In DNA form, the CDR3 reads TGTGCCAGTAGTATTTTTCTCCGCACAGATACGCAGTATTTT.